The rows below give T cell receptor beta chains drawn from one sample of a study of CD8+ T cells in alopecia areata. Libraries were prepared by immunoSEQ multiplex PCR; TCRdb keeps only in-frame clonotypes and omits some of them. The sample lists approximately 180,000 clones, approximately 70% seen once, with 10% to 12% in the top ten. The sample was CD8+ T cells sorted from blood, taken at week 0. These receptors were obtained from a human donor with alopecia areata. Both conserved end residues are part of each CDR3. D genes are given only for firm matches. Not all rows give a size; the values are once, few, many and, for expanded clones, a class.

13	TRBV25-1	-	TRBJ2-3	TRBD1	TGTGCCAGCAAACGACAGGGAACAGATACGCAGTATTTT	CASKRQGTDTQYF
18	TRBV5-1	-	TRBJ2-1	-	TGCGCCAGCAGCTTGTACGGTGGGGGACGGGATTCCTACAATGAGCAGTTCTTC	CASSLYGGGRDSYNEQFF
14	TRBV4-1	-	TRBJ2-7	-	TGCGCCAGCAGCCAAGACTGGCCACCCTACGAGCAGTACTTC	CASSQDWPPYEQYF
15	TRBV2	-	TRBJ2-5	TRBD1	TGTGCCAGCAGCATAGACAGGGGGTACCAAGAGACCCAGTACTTC	CASSIDRGYQETQYF
13	TRBV6-6	-	TRBJ1-1	-	TGTGCCAGCAGCTCACGGGTTCGCACTGAAGCTTTCTTT	CASSSRVRTEAFF
16	TRBV9	-	TRBJ2-2	-	TGTGCCAGCAGCGTAGACGGGGGGCCCCGATACGGGGAGCTGTTTTTT	CASSVDGGPRYGELFF
13	TRBV2	-	TRBJ2-7	-	TGTGCCAGCGGAAGGGGGTGGGACTACGAGCAGTACTTC	CASGRGWDYEQYF
14	TRBV5-6	-	TRBJ2-7	-	TGTGCCAGCACCCCACGCGGGGAGTTCTACGAGCAGTACTTC	CASTPRGEFYEQYF
14	TRBV4-1	-	TRBJ2-7	-	TGCGCCAGCAGCCAAGTCGGGATAGGGTACGAGCAGTACTTC	CASSQVGIGYEQYF
13	TRBV6-1	-	TRBJ2-3	-	TGTGCCAGCAGTGTAGGGGGTTCCGATACGCAGTATTTT	CASSVGGSDTQYF
14	TRBV6-5	-	TRBJ1-1	-	TGTGCCAGCAGTTACTTGGAGCGGGACACTGAAGCTTTCTTT	CASSYLERDTEAFF
13	TRBV29-1	-	TRBJ2-1	-	TGCAGCGTACGGACGGCAGGCTACAATGAGCAGTTCTTC	CSVRTAGYNEQFF
13	TRBV30	-	TRBJ2-1	TRBD2	TGTGCCTGGAGTAACGGGGGGGCGGATGAGCAGTTCTTC	CAWSNGGADEQFF
15	TRBV4-3	-	TRBJ2-7	-	TGCGCCAGCAGCCAAGACAGGGACCCTTCCTACGAGCAGTACTTC	CASSQDRDPSYEQYF
12	TRBV30	-	TRBJ1-2	-	TGTGCCTGGAGTTATGGGGACTATGGCTACACCTTC	CAWSYGDYGYTF
12	TRBV7-9	few	TRBJ1-2	-	TGTGCCAGCAGAGGTCGGACCCTAGATAAGGCCTTC	CASRGRTLDKAF
15	TRBV4-1	-	TRBJ2-2	-	TGCGCCAGCAGCCCTTACACCCCGAACACCGGGGAGCTGTTTTTT	CASSPYTPNTGELFF
17	TRBV27	-	TRBJ1-4	TRBD1	TGTGCCAGCAGTTTAAGGCGGCCAGGGGGCTGGAATGAAAAACTGTTTTTT	CASSLRRPGGWNEKLFF
8	TRBV6-1	-	TRBJ2-1	-	TGTGCCACCAATGAGCAGTTCTTC	CATNEQFF
15	TRBV4-1	-	TRBJ2-7	TRBD2	TGCGCCAGCAGCCAAGCGTCCGGGGGGAGCTACGAGCAGTACTTC	CASSQASGGSYEQYF
14	TRBV29-1	few	TRBJ2-5	TRBD1	TGCAGCGTCGCTCTAAAGGGGGCAGGGGAGACCCAGTACTTC	CSVALKGAGETQYF
13	TRBV5-6	-	TRBJ2-3	-	-	CASSWVGHGSEYF
12	TRBV19	-	TRBJ2-2	-	TGTGCCAGTAGTATATGGGGAGGGGAGCTGTTTTTT	CASSIWGGELFF
14	TRBV25-1	-	TRBJ2-1	-	TGTGCCAGCAGTCCCCCGGAACGGTATAATGAGCAGTTCTTC	CASSPPERYNEQFF
15	TRBV13	-	TRBJ1-1	-	TGTGCCAGCAGCTTAGTTGGGGGATTGAACACTGAAGCTTTCTTT	CASSLVGGLNTEAFF
14	TRBV11-2	-	TRBJ2-1	-	TGTGCCAGCAGCTTAGATTATTCAGGCTATGAGCAGTTCTTC	CASSLDYSGYEQFF
15	TRBV25-1	-	TRBJ1-2	TRBD1	TGTGCCAGCAGTGAATTGGACGAGACAGGGTACGGCTACACCTTC	CASSELDETGYGYTF